A selection of T cell receptor beta chains follows, all from one sample in a study of blood T cells in healthy people across ages. Each CDR3 protein gets one entry after TCRdb re-called the 5' RACE reads with MiXCR. The sample consists of hundreds of thousands of distinct CDR3 sequences, roughly 60% of them appearing once. Specimen: blood. These receptors originate from a man younger than 45 in good health. CDR3s include the opening cysteine and the closing phenylalanine or tryptophan. The order of the fields is clone size, J gene, V gene, D gene, CDR3 protein, CDR3 DNA. D genes are given only for firm matches. Clone size appears in some rows only: once, few, many, or a class for an expanded clone.

clone_size: -; j_call: TRBJ1-2; v_call: TRBV9; d_call: TRBD1; cdr3_aa: CASSVDRGNGYTF; cdr3_nt: TGTGCCAGCAGCGTAGACAGGGGGAATGGCTACACCTTC
clone_size: -; j_call: TRBJ2-2; v_call: TRBV10-3; d_call: TRBD1; cdr3_aa: CAINRDRGTGELFF; cdr3_nt: TGTGCCATCAATAGGGACAGGGGTACCGGGGAGCTGTTTTTT
clone_size: -; j_call: TRBJ2-1; v_call: TRBV20-1; d_call: TRBD2; cdr3_aa: CSARVGTGGWNEQFF; cdr3_nt: TGCAGTGCTAGAGTCGGCACGGGGGGGTGGAATGAGCAGTTCTTC
clone_size: few; j_call: TRBJ2-1; v_call: TRBV3-1; d_call: -; cdr3_aa: CASSQAEVALGEQFF; cdr3_nt: TGTGCCAGCAGCCAAGCAGAAGTTGCCCTAGGTGAGCAGTTCTTC
clone_size: -; j_call: TRBJ1-2; v_call: TRBV3-1; d_call: -; cdr3_aa: CASSQVTGSGYGYTF; cdr3_nt: TGTGCCAGCAGCCAAGTTACAGGGTCGGGCTATGGCTACACCTTC
clone_size: few; j_call: TRBJ2-1; v_call: TRBV7-8; d_call: -; cdr3_aa: CASSLGGLDNEQFF; cdr3_nt: TGTGCCAGCAGCTTAGGAGGGTTGGACAATGAGCAGTTCTTC
clone_size: -; j_call: TRBJ2-5; v_call: TRBV6-2/TRBV6-3; d_call: -; cdr3_aa: CASSYSMSGATGTQYF; cdr3_nt: TGTGCCAGCAGTTACTCGATGTCCGGGGCCACAGGGACCCAGTACTTC
clone_size: -; j_call: TRBJ1-1; v_call: TRBV6-5; d_call: -; cdr3_aa: CASSQQRDTEAFF; cdr3_nt: TGTGCCAGCAGCCAACAGAGAGACACTGAAGCTTTCTTT
clone_size: -; j_call: TRBJ1-1; v_call: TRBV12-3/TRBV12-4; d_call: -; cdr3_aa: CASSQAERGTEAFF; cdr3_nt: TGTGCCAGCAGTCAGGCCGAGAGGGGCACTGAAGCTTTCTTT
clone_size: few; j_call: TRBJ2-5; v_call: TRBV29-1; d_call: -; cdr3_aa: CSVEGGLGGTQYF; cdr3_nt: TGCAGCGTTGAGGGAGGTCTCGGGGGGACCCAGTACTTC
clone_size: few; j_call: TRBJ2-2; v_call: TRBV4-3; d_call: TRBD2; cdr3_aa: CASSPSGSRSGELFF; cdr3_nt: TGCGCCAGCAGCCCTAGCGGGAGTAGGTCCGGGGAGCTGTTTTTT
clone_size: -; j_call: TRBJ2-1; v_call: TRBV20-1; d_call: -; cdr3_aa: CSARGLGNNEQFF; cdr3_nt: TGCAGTGCTAGAGGCCTGGGGAACAATGAGCAGTTCTTC
clone_size: -; j_call: TRBJ1-1; v_call: TRBV20-1; d_call: -; cdr3_aa: CSARARALYTEAFF; cdr3_nt: TGCAGTGCTAGGGCACGGGCTCTGTACACTGAAGCTTTCTTT
clone_size: -; j_call: TRBJ1-1; v_call: TRBV9; d_call: -; cdr3_aa: CASSVGGRNTEAFF; cdr3_nt: TGTGCCAGCAGCGTAGGGGGCCGGAACACTGAAGCTTTCTTT
clone_size: -; j_call: TRBJ2-3; v_call: TRBV20-1; d_call: -; cdr3_aa: CSASALGYDTQYF; cdr3_nt: TGCAGTGCGTCAGCCTTGGGGTATGATACGCAGTATTTT
clone_size: -; j_call: TRBJ2-7; v_call: TRBV12-3/TRBV12-4; d_call: -; cdr3_aa: CASSSSGTENTQYF; cdr3_nt: TGTGCCAGCAGCTCTTCCGGGACCGAAAATACGCAGTACTTC
clone_size: few; j_call: TRBJ2-1; v_call: TRBV29-1; d_call: TRBD2; cdr3_aa: CSVGRESINEQFF; cdr3_nt: TGCAGCGTTGGGCGGGAGAGTATCAATGAGCAGTTCTTC
clone_size: -; j_call: TRBJ2-7; v_call: TRBV7-8; d_call: TRBD1; cdr3_aa: CASTPDRGTYEQYF; cdr3_nt: TGTGCCAGTACCCCGGACAGGGGGACCTACGAGCAGTACTTC
clone_size: few; j_call: TRBJ2-4; v_call: TRBV29-1; d_call: -; cdr3_aa: CSVDRGKVQYF; cdr3_nt: TGCAGCGTTGATCGGGGCAAAGTTCAGTACTTC
clone_size: few; j_call: TRBJ2-2; v_call: TRBV6-2/TRBV6-3; d_call: -; cdr3_aa: CASSHHVTAGELFF; cdr3_nt: TGTGCCAGCAGCCACCACGTAACCGCCGGGGAGCTGTTTTTT
clone_size: -; j_call: TRBJ2-5; v_call: TRBV11-2; d_call: -; cdr3_aa: CASSLTTLEQETQYF; cdr3_nt: TGTGCCAGCAGCTTGACGACCCTCGAACAAGAGACCCAGTACTTC
clone_size: once; j_call: TRBJ2-4; v_call: TRBV4-3; d_call: -; cdr3_aa: CASSQDGAKNIQYF; cdr3_nt: TGCGCCAGCAGCCAAGATGGTGCCAAAAACATTCAGTACTTC
clone_size: -; j_call: TRBJ2-5; v_call: TRBV5-1; d_call: -; cdr3_aa: CASSFEIQETQYF; cdr3_nt: TGCGCCAGCAGCTTCGAGATACAAGAGACCCAGTACTTC
clone_size: few; j_call: TRBJ2-7; v_call: TRBV12-3/TRBV12-4; d_call: -; cdr3_aa: CASRRGETGGEQYF; cdr3_nt: TGTGCCAGCAGGAGAGGGGAGACTGGCGGCGAGCAGTACTTC
clone_size: -; j_call: TRBJ2-2; v_call: TRBV6-4; d_call: -; cdr3_aa: CASRMSGNTGELFF; cdr3_nt: TGTGCCAGCAGAATGAGTGGGAACACCGGGGAGCTGTTTTTT
clone_size: -; j_call: TRBJ2-4; v_call: TRBV4-3; d_call: -; cdr3_aa: CASSQDRAELNIQYF; cdr3_nt: TGCGCCAGCAGCCAAGATCGGGCGGAGCTAAACATTCAGTACTTC
clone_size: few; j_call: TRBJ1-2; v_call: TRBV5-5; d_call: -; cdr3_aa: CASSPFLNYGYTF; cdr3_nt: TGTGCCAGCAGCCCCTTTTTAAACTATGGCTACACCTTC
clone_size: -; j_call: TRBJ2-3; v_call: TRBV3-1; d_call: -; cdr3_aa: CASSVGWALTDTQYF; cdr3_nt: TGTGCCAGCAGCGTTGGGTGGGCACTCACAGATACGCAGTATTTT
clone_size: few; j_call: TRBJ2-5; v_call: TRBV3-1; d_call: TRBD2; cdr3_aa: CASSQRGSETQYF; cdr3_nt: TGTGCCAGCAGCCAGCGCGGGAGTGAGACCCAGTACTTC
clone_size: once; j_call: TRBJ2-5; v_call: TRBV6-1; d_call: -; cdr3_aa: CASSDSGYQETQYF; cdr3_nt: TGTGCCAGCAGTGACTCGGGGTACCAAGAGACCCAGTACTTC
clone_size: -; j_call: TRBJ2-3; v_call: TRBV6-6; d_call: TRBD2; cdr3_aa: CASRGELALPTDTQYF; cdr3_nt: TGTGCCAGCAGAGGGGAACTAGCGCTCCCCACAGATACGCAGTATTTT
clone_size: -; j_call: TRBJ2-5; v_call: TRBV20-1; d_call: TRBD1; cdr3_aa: CSALDRPSRETQYF; cdr3_nt: TGCAGTGCTTTGGACAGGCCTTCCCGAGAGACCCAGTACTTC
clone_size: -; j_call: TRBJ1-2; v_call: TRBV7-2; d_call: -; cdr3_aa: CASSLVAAATIYGYTF; cdr3_nt: TGTGCCAGCAGCTTAGTGGCAGCAGCTACCATCTATGGCTACACCTTC
clone_size: -; j_call: TRBJ2-5; v_call: TRBV4-2; d_call: TRBD2; cdr3_aa: CASSQDPGGSETQYF; cdr3_nt: TGTGCCAGCAGCCAAGATCCGGGGGGATCCGAGACCCAGTACTTC
clone_size: -; j_call: TRBJ2-1; v_call: TRBV4-2; d_call: TRBD2; cdr3_aa: CASSQQRDRSYNEQFF; cdr3_nt: TGTGCCAGCAGCCAACAGCGGGACCGATCCTACAATGAGCAGTTCTTC
clone_size: few; j_call: TRBJ2-3; v_call: TRBV4-1; d_call: TRBD2; cdr3_aa: CASSSYSGTSAKNTDTQYF; cdr3_nt: TGCGCCAGCAGCTCCTATTCCGGGACTAGCGCAAAGAACACAGATACGCAGTATTTT
clone_size: -; j_call: TRBJ2-7; v_call: TRBV4-1; d_call: TRBD2; cdr3_aa: CASSQGPSGIIEQYF; cdr3_nt: TGCGCCAGCAGCCAAGGTCCTAGCGGGATTATTGAGCAGTACTTC
clone_size: -; j_call: TRBJ2-3; v_call: TRBV7-2; d_call: -; cdr3_aa: CASSLRFDTQYF; cdr3_nt: TGTGCCAGCAGCTTACGGTTTGATACGCAGTATTTT
clone_size: -; j_call: TRBJ2-7; v_call: TRBV6-5; d_call: -; cdr3_aa: CASSPGRPYEQYF; cdr3_nt: TGTGCCAGCAGTCCCGGACGGCCATACGAGCAGTACTTC
clone_size: -; j_call: TRBJ2-1; v_call: TRBV5-5; d_call: TRBD1; cdr3_aa: CASSRQGGNNEQFF; cdr3_nt: TGTGCCAGCAGCAGACAGGGGGGAAACAATGAGCAGTTCTTC
clone_size: -; j_call: TRBJ2-1; v_call: TRBV7-2; d_call: TRBD2; cdr3_aa: CASTIVVRGGNEQFF; cdr3_nt: TGTGCCAGCACCATAGTCGTACGGGGGGGGAATGAGCAGTTCTTC
clone_size: -; j_call: TRBJ1-5; v_call: TRBV5-5; d_call: -; cdr3_aa: CASSLIGSLNQPQHF; cdr3_nt: TGTGCCAGCAGCCTAATTGGCAGCCTCAATCAGCCCCAGCATTTT
clone_size: -; j_call: TRBJ2-7; v_call: TRBV28; d_call: TRBD2; cdr3_aa: CASSPPLGGLAVYEQYF; cdr3_nt: TGTGCCAGCAGCCCGCCCCTTGGCGGGCTAGCGGTATACGAGCAGTACTTC
clone_size: few; j_call: TRBJ2-7; v_call: TRBV7-2; d_call: -; cdr3_aa: CASSLMGMSSYEQYF; cdr3_nt: TGTGCCAGCAGCTTAATGGGGATGAGCTCCTACGAGCAGTACTTC
clone_size: -; j_call: TRBJ2-5; v_call: TRBV4-2; d_call: -; cdr3_aa: CASSQDPGKTQYF; cdr3_nt: TGTGCCAGCAGCCAAGATCCTGGGAAGACCCAGTACTTC
clone_size: -; j_call: TRBJ1-5; v_call: TRBV3-1; d_call: -; cdr3_aa: CASSQMAGFQPQHF; cdr3_nt: TGTGCCAGCAGCCAAATGGCAGGATTTCAGCCCCAGCATTTT
clone_size: -; j_call: TRBJ1-1; v_call: TRBV15; d_call: -; cdr3_aa: CATSRDRWEARAFF; cdr3_nt: TGTGCCACCAGCAGAGACCGCTGGGAGGCTAGGGCTTTCTTT
clone_size: few; j_call: TRBJ1-2; v_call: TRBV4-2; d_call: -; cdr3_aa: CASSQGFGGGHGYTF; cdr3_nt: TGTGCCAGCAGCCAAGGGTTCGGAGGGGGGCATGGCTACACCTTC
clone_size: -; j_call: TRBJ2-1; v_call: TRBV2; d_call: TRBD2; cdr3_aa: CASSGEKRDPYNEQFF; cdr3_nt: TGTGCCAGCTCCGGCGAGAAGCGGGACCCCTACAATGAGCAGTTCTTC
clone_size: -; j_call: TRBJ1-2; v_call: TRBV29-1; d_call: -; cdr3_aa: CSVNKGEGDGYTF; cdr3_nt: TGCAGCGTTAATAAGGGGGAAGGAGATGGCTACACCTTC
clone_size: few; j_call: TRBJ2-7; v_call: TRBV12-3/TRBV12-4; d_call: -; cdr3_aa: CASSLWANEQYF; cdr3_nt: TGTGCCAGCAGTTTGTGGGCGAACGAGCAGTACTTC
clone_size: few; j_call: TRBJ1-2; v_call: TRBV29-1; d_call: -; cdr3_aa: CSVAGSSYGYTF; cdr3_nt: TGCAGCGTTGCAGGCAGCTCCTATGGCTACACCTTC
clone_size: few; j_call: TRBJ2-7; v_call: TRBV10-3; d_call: -; cdr3_aa: CAISDRDRGYEQYF; cdr3_nt: TGTGCCATCAGTGATCGGGACCGTGGCTACGAGCAGTACTTC
clone_size: -; j_call: TRBJ2-7; v_call: TRBV7-2; d_call: -; cdr3_aa: CASSLSNKYEQYF; cdr3_nt: TGTGCCAGCAGCTTAAGTAATAAGTACGAGCAGTACTTC